This passage covers 17 T cell receptor beta chains from one sample sequenced in a study of cytomegalovirus exposure and HLA in healthy donors. Vbeta (60) and Jbeta (13) primers were used in the PCR. Here immunoSEQ multiplex PCR was the method, and the copy in TCRdb shows in-frame clones only, minus some. Of 110,000 to 150,000 clones in the sample, about 72% were seen once. Sequenced sample: PBMCs. The receptors shown here come from a man aged 35 to 55 in good health and CMV-seronegative.

This clone was observed a handful of times. Mismatch with germline at one junction end may stem from a read error. The chain couples TRBV6-5 to TRBJ1-2; D unclear. The CDR3 consists of 13 residues. Germline-derived CDR1 and CDR2 are MNHEY and SVGAGI. The CDR3 loop reads CASSRVRNYGYPF. CDR3 bases: TGTGCCAGCAGTCGAGTCCGAAACTATGGCTACCCCTTC.

The rearrangement joins TRBV6-1 to TRBJ1-5; possibly TRBD1 for D (5 bases). This CDR3 has 17 amino acids. CDR1 and CDR2 from the germline V gene are MNHNS and SASEGT. The V and J ends lost 0 bases and 0 bases respectively, with 12 bases between them. CDR3: CASSEATGGISNQPQHF. In DNA form, the CDR3 reads TGTGCCAGCAGTGAAGCGACGGGGGGAATTAGCAATCAGCCCCAGCATTTT.

DNA of the CDR3: TGTGCCAGCAGGGTCGGGGGGTACACCGGGGAGCTGTTTTTT. It encodes CASRVGGYTGELFF. The genes are TRBV27 and TRBJ2-2; TRBD2 agrees at 7 bases. Losses at the gene ends were 6 bases for V and 3 bases for J; bases not matched to a gene: 4. Per germline, CDR1 MNHEY and CDR2 SMNVEV (reference sequence). The CDR3 covers 14 residues.

The CDR3 DNA is TGTGCCAGCAGCTTGGGGACAGAGGTTCACACAGATACGCAGTATTTT. This sequence encodes CASSLGTEVHTDTQYF. The chain is built from TRBV5-4 and TRBJ2-3; tentative D call: TRBD1 (6 bases). The CDR3 sequence is 16 residues long. Trimming shortened V by 0 bases and J by 2 bases, and 13 bases separated the two germline ends. In germline, CDR1 is SGHNT, CDR2 YYREEE (reference sequence).

The chain couples TRBV15 to TRBJ2-5, with TRBD2 identical over 8 bases. Trimming cost V 0 bases and J 5 bases; bases outside gene matches: 8. Looked up from germline, CDR1 is LNHNV and CDR2 is YYDKDF (reference sequence). The CDR3 loop spans 16 amino acids. The CDR3 coding sequence is TGTGCCACCAGCAGAGATGGGCAGCGGGAGAAGGAGACCCAGTACTTC. Translating it yields CATSRDGQREKETQYF.

The V gene is TRBV4-3, the J gene TRBJ2-3; 14 bases map to TRBD2. V lost 3 bases and J lost 4; bases outside the gene matches: 3. The CDR3 is made up of 16 amino acids. CDR1 is LGHNA, CDR2 YSLEER, per germline. CDR3 nucleotide sequence: TGCGCCAGCAGCCAGGGGACTAGCGGGAGACCAGATACGCAGTATTTT. Its translation is CASSQGTSGRPDTQYF.

V is TRBV6-5 and J is TRBJ2-5; perhaps TRBD1 as D (6 bases). The CDR3 contains 14 residues. Germline-derived CDR1 and CDR2 are MNHEY and SVGAGI. V lost 6 bases and J lost 1, with 12 bases in between. CDR3 bases: TGTGCCAGCAGCCCTGACAGGATCCAAGAGACCCAGTACTTC. Amino acids: CASSPDRIQETQYF.

V usage is TRBV27 and J usage is TRBJ1-5; 7 bases fit TRBD1. Germline CDR1 reads MNHEY; CDR2 reads SMNVEV (reference sequence). After removal of 9 bases from V and 6 bases from J, the junction contained 11 bases not matched to a gene. The length of the CDR3 is 14 residues. The CDR3 spells CARDRVLCRQPQHF. CDR3 nucleotide sequence: TGTGCCAGAGACAGGGTCCTCTGTCGTCAGCCCCAGCATTTT.

This clone came up a few times. The rearrangement uses TRBV29-1 and TRBJ2-1; 7 nucleotides match TRBD2. The ends lost 7 bases at V and 7 bases at J; junction bases unmatched: 13. This CDR3 region has 14 residues. Germline lookup yields CDR1 SQVTM and CDR2 ANQGSEA. The CDR3 is CSAIWGGSRNEQFF. The DNA for the CDR3 is TGCAGCGCCATTTGGGGCGGGAGTAGGAATGAGCAGTTCTTC.

CDR3 nucleotides: TGTGCCAGCAGCTTCCCACGGGGGTATAATTCACCCCTCCACTTT. Amino acids: CASSFPRGYNSPLHF. This chain connects TRBV7-9 to TRBJ1-6, with D maybe TRBD1 (5 bases). The V end was cut by 3 bases, the J end by 4 bases, with 10 bases between. CDR1 is SEHNR, CDR2 FQNEAQ, per germline (reference sequence). The CDR3 totals 15 residues.

The gene calls are TRBV6-6 and TRBJ2-3; 10 bases fit TRBD1. The junction had 8 bases not matched to a gene; V was cut back by 6 bases and J by 8 bases. CDR1 and CDR2 (germline): MNHNY, SVGAGI (reference sequence). The CDR3 loop spans 14 amino acids. This chain's CDR3 is CASSLGTGAPTQYF. CDR3 coding DNA: TGTGCCAGCAGCCTTGGGACAGGGGCACCTACGCAGTATTTT.

This clone has a handful of counts. The V call is TRBV28, the J call TRBJ1-1; D is unclear. V was trimmed by 6 bases and J by 7 bases, leaving 15 bases between them. The CDR3 has 13 residues. Germline CDR1 is MDHEN and CDR2 is SYDVKM. CDR3 sequence (DNA): TGTGCCAGCAGCCTCCTTCGGAGGGTTGAAGCTTTCTTT. Encoded protein: CASSLLRRVEAFF.

In nucleotides, the CDR3 is TGTGCCAGCAGTTACGGGGACAGCGGCTACACCTTC. It translates to CASSYGDSGYTF. The chain uses TRBV6-5 and TRBJ1-2; TRBD1 agrees at 7 bases. The CDR3 is made up of 12 amino acids. Per the germline V gene, CDR1 is MNHEY and CDR2 is SVGAGI. V lost 2 bases to trimming and J lost 8 bases; unmatched junction nucleotides: 2.

J is TRBJ2-2 and V is TRBV28, with D possibly matching TRBD1 (6 bases). V was shortened by 5 bases and J by 4 bases, with 20 bases between the two germline ends. The V gene's germline CDR1 is MDHEN and CDR2 SYDVKM. The CDR3 is made up of 17 amino acids. This CDR3 reads CASSLTGGGAGTGELFF. The CDR3 DNA sequence: TGTGCCAGCAGTCTAACCGGTGGGGGCGCGGGCACCGGGGAGCTGTTTTTT.

This chain uses TRBV6-1 with TRBJ1-5, with 9 positions matching TRBD1. The length of the CDR3 is 15 residues. J gave up 7 bases and V 7 bases, and 11 bases lay outside the gene matches. CDR1 is MNHNS and CDR2 is SASEGT in the germline V gene. CDR3: CASTRSRTGEQPQHF. In DNA, the CDR3 is TGTGCCAGCACCCGAAGCAGGACAGGGGAACAGCCCCAGCATTTT.

The chain links TRBV5-1 to TRBJ2-1; 14 nucleotides match TRBD2. Losses at the gene ends were 3 bases for V and 2 bases for J; bases not matched to a gene: 10. The CDR3 length is 19 residues. Germline values: CDR1 SGHRS, CDR2 YFSETQ. The CDR3 DNA reads as TGCGCCAGCAGCTCCCGGGGACTAGCGGGAGAGAGGGCCTACAATGAGCAGTTCTTC. This gives the protein CASSSRGLAGERAYNEQFF.

V and J are TRBV5-6 and TRBJ2-5; 9 bases map to TRBD1. V lost 0 bases and J lost 2; bases outside the gene matches: 2. Looked up from germline, CDR1 is SGHDT and CDR2 is YYEEEE. The CDR3 runs 15 residues. The CDR3 coding sequence is TGTGCCAGCAGCTTGGGGACAGGGGTGCAAGAGACCCAGTACTTC. Encoded protein: CASSLGTGVQETQYF.